These 20 T cell receptor beta chains were sequenced from one sample in a study of molecular identifiers for immune sequencing clone quantification. A single record per CDR3 protein comes from TCRdb applying MiXCR to the PCR reads. The sample shows 300,000 to 400,000 distinct CDR3 sequences, around a fifth of them seen only once. Sequencing was done on a sample of naive CD8+ T cells from blood, with Jurkat cell RNA spiked in. Subset denoted: FACS-sorted CD8+CD4-CCR7+CD45RA+ naive T cells. Every receptor here comes from a human donor in good health. Some libraries in this study had Jurkat cell RNA spiked in.

This rearrangement joins TRBV30 to TRBJ1-2; 10 bases are a match to TRBD1. Germline V gives CDR1 GTSNPN, CDR2 SVGIG (reference sequence). The CDR3 runs 14 residues. V lost 2 bases, J lost 6 bases, and 6 bases stayed unmatched. Written as DNA, the CDR3 is TGTGCCTGGAGTTCCCGGGACAGGGGAAATGGCTACACCTTC. It specifies CAWSSRDRGNGYTF.

This clonotype was seen repeatedly, ten times or more. This chain joins TRBV6-2 or TRBV6-3 and TRBJ2-1; 7 bases fit TRBD1. CDR1 is MNHEY and CDR2 is SVGEGT in the germline V gene. The CDR3 has 13 amino acids. The V and J ends lost 4 bases and 6 bases, in that order; junction bases with no gene match: 3. The CDR3 here is CASSLQGRNEQFF. CDR3 in DNA: TGTGCCAGCAGTTTACAGGGGCGCAATGAGCAGTTCTTC.

This clonotype was detected a few times. The chain combines TRBV7-2 with TRBJ2-1; tentative D call: TRBD2 (5 bases). The V gene's germline CDR1 is SGHTA and CDR2 FQGNSA. This CDR3 comprises 14 residues. With 4 bases removed from V and 5 bases from J, the gap between germline ends came to 12 bases. The DNA of the CDR3 is TGTGCCAGCAGCTGGGCTAGCAGGCACAATGAGCAGTTCTTC. Amino acid sequence: CASSWASRHNEQFF.

A note on this clonotype: This sequence may be a read error, since a much larger clone differs from it by one base. This chain links TRBV30 with TRBJ1-5; tentatively, D is TRBD1 (5 bases). CDR1 and CDR2 (germline): GTSNPN, SVGIG (reference sequence). Deletions cut 0 bases from V and 6 bases from J, with 15 bases between. The CDR3 runs 15 residues. CDR3 region: CAWSVLFGDSQPQHF. In DNA form, the CDR3 reads TGTGCCTGGAGTGTACTATTTGGTGACAGTCAGCCCCAGCATTTT.

On this clonotype: Germline is not matched at one junction end, which may reflect a read error. The chain couples TRBV3-1 to TRBJ2-1; 14 bases fit TRBD2. This CDR3 spans 19 amino acids. Germline V gene data show CDR1 as LGHDT and CDR2 as YNNKEL (reference sequence). The CDR3 here is CASSQVQTSGRAGYNEQLF. The CDR3 coding sequence is TGTGCCAGCAGCCAAGTCCAGACTAGCGGGAGGGCGGGGTACAATGAGCAGCTCTTC.

This clonotype was seen more than once but under ten times. The CDR3 region has the DNA TGCAGTGCTAGGAGTAGCGGGGGACTATCCCACGAGCAGTACTTC. Translated, it gives CSARSSGGLSHEQYF. The V gene is TRBV20-1, the J gene TRBJ2-7, with TRBD2 matching 9 bases. V lost 3 bases, J lost 5 bases, and 11 bases stayed unmatched. Germline CDR1 is DFQATT and CDR2 is SNEGSKA (reference sequence). The length of the CDR3 is 15 residues.

Comment on this clonotype: A read error may be the cause here, since a much bigger clone is one base away. CDR3 protein: CASSIRAGELVF. CDR3 bases: TGTGCCAGTAGCATACGTGCCGGGGAGCTGGTTTTT. The chain uses TRBV19 and TRBJ2-2; possibly TRBD2 for D (5 bases). This CDR3 is built from 12 residues. Germline V gives CDR1 LNHDA, CDR2 SQIVND (reference sequence).

Notes on this clonotype: This may be a read error, as it is one base from a much larger clone. V is TRBV29-1 and J is TRBJ2-1; D is ambiguous. The CDR3 has 11 residues. Germline lookup yields CDR1 SQVTM and CDR2 ANQGSEA. V lost 2 bases, J lost 9 bases, and 8 bases lay in between. The DNA of the CDR3 is TGCAGCGTTGAAAGGGAAGGTGAGCAGTTCTTC. This gives the protein CSVEREGEQFF.

This clonotype has at least ten counts. The chain combines TRBV12-3 or TRBV12-4 with TRBJ2-7; unclear D gene. The CDR3 has 12 residues. With 3 bases removed from V and 6 bases from J, the gap between germline ends came to 9 bases. DNA of the CDR3: TGTGCCAGCAGTTTCGCCAGCTCCGAGCAGTACTTC. Its translation is CASSFASSEQYF.

This clonotype has a count of ten or more. The V gene is TRBV4-2, the J gene TRBJ1-5, with a tentative D call TRBD1 (5 bases). This CDR3 is built from 17 residues. Germline CDR1 LGHNA, CDR2 YNFKEQ. V was shortened by 3 bases and J by 0 bases, with 15 bases between the two germline ends. The CDR3 DNA is TGTGCCAGCAGCCAGCTAGTAACAGGAATTAGCAATCAGCCCCAGCATTTT. As protein: CASSQLVTGISNQPQHF.

Comments on this clonotype: This may arise from a read error, as a much more abundant clone is one base away. The CDR3 protein is CASSIAGVGEQFF. The CDR3 DNA is TGTGCCAGTAGTATAGCAGGAGTAGGTGAGCAGTTCTTC. V and J are TRBV19 and TRBJ2-1; unclear D gene. The V end lost 1 base, the J end lost 9 bases, and 10 bases lay between the germline ends. This CDR3 comprises 13 residues. CDR1 is LNHDA, CDR2 SQIVND, per germline (reference sequence). The whole variable domain, filled in from reference TRBV19 and TRBJ2-1, reads DGGITQSPKYLFRKEGQNVTLSCEQNLNHDAMYWYRQDPGQGLRLIYYSQIVNDFQKGDIAEGYSVSREKKESFPLTVTSAQKNPTAFYLCASSIAGVGEQFFGPGTRLTVL.

Worth noting for this clonotype: A junction boundary mismatches the germline segment, possibly from a read error. This chain joins TRBV28 and TRBJ2-1; 13 positions match TRBD2. In germline, CDR1 is MDHEN, CDR2 SYDVKM. The CDR3 is 16 residues long. CDR3: CTSSLFGTSGKNEQLF. The CDR3 bases are TGTACCAGCAGTTTGTTCGGGACTAGCGGGAAGAATGAGCAGCTCTTC.

The chain couples TRBV4-3 to TRBJ2-1; TRBD2 agrees at 14 bases. V shed 2 bases, J shed 9 bases, and the junction held 6 bases outside the gene matches. Germline V gene sequence: CDR1 LGHNA, CDR2 YSLEER. The CDR3 totals 16 residues. The CDR3 region is CASSQSGLAGEVEQFF. The CDR3 DNA reads TGCGCCAGCAGCCAATCGGGACTAGCGGGAGAGGTTGAGCAGTTCTTC.

The V gene is TRBV20-1, the J gene TRBJ2-1; 11 bases agree with TRBD2. The CDR3 is 15 residues long. The V segment lost 1 base and the J segment 7 bases; nucleotides outside the gene matches: 6. Germline V gives CDR1 DFQATT, CDR2 SNEGSKA (reference sequence). As DNA, the CDR3 is TGCAGTGCTAGAGCTAGCGGGGGGCCTCGGAATGAGCAGTTCTTC. Protein: CSARASGGPRNEQFF.

This chain links TRBV10-3 with TRBJ2-7, with a tentative D call TRBD1 (6 bases). Trimming stripped 10 bases from V and 1 base from J, with 14 bases between. The CDR3 spans 13 residues. The V gene's germline CDR1 is ENHRY and CDR2 SYGVKD. The chain's CDR3 is CATSGTQSYEQYF. The CDR3 bases are TGTGCCACCTCCGGGACACAATCCTACGAGCAGTACTTC.

This clonotype was counted at least ten times. The J gene is TRBJ2-1, the V gene TRBV2; D is unresolved. V lost 5 bases and J 3 bases, leaving 20 bases between the germline ends. CDR1 SNHLY and CDR2 FYNNEI come from the germline V gene. The CDR3 consists of 17 residues. CDR3 loop: CASSRRPPEADYNEQFF. DNA for the CDR3: TGTGCCAGCAGTCGCCGGCCTCCCGAGGCGGACTACAATGAGCAGTTCTTC.

The chain links TRBV19 to TRBJ1-5; 10 bases match TRBD1. The CDR3 contains 16 residues. The V gene's germline CDR1 is LNHDA and CDR2 SQIVND (reference sequence). The J segment lost 4 bases and the V segment lost 7 bases, leaving 10 bases of the junction unmatched. CDR3 amino acids: CASTNRDRGQNQPQHF. The CDR3 coding sequence is TGTGCCAGTACAAACCGGGACAGGGGACAGAATCAGCCCCAGCATTTT.

This clonotype was counted at least ten times. This chain joins TRBV12-3 or TRBV12-4 and TRBJ2-7, with 10 bases that match TRBD1. The V gene end was trimmed by 3 bases and the J gene end by 0 bases; junction bases not matched to a gene: 11. This CDR3 has 18 amino acids. The DNA for the CDR3 is TGTGCCAGCAGTTTGACTCCCCCGGGACAGGGGTTCTCCTACGAGCAGTACTTC. Translation: CASSLTPPGQGFSYEQYF.

This clonotype was observed many times. The chain recombines TRBV28 with TRBJ1-4; possibly TRBD1 for D (5 bases). Between the trimmed V and J ends, which lost 5 bases and 5 bases, there was a span of 21 bases. The CDR3 contains 17 residues. The V gene's germline CDR1 is MDHEN and CDR2 SYDVKM. For the CDR3, the DNA is TGTGCCAGCAGTAAGATTGGACAAGGTGGCGTAAATGAAAAACTGTTTTTT. It encodes CASSKIGQGGVNEKLFF.

This clonotype has a handful of counts. This rearrangement joins TRBV20-1 to TRBJ2-2; 9 bases are a match to TRBD1. CDR1 and CDR2 (germline): DFQATT, SNEGSKA (reference sequence). The CDR3 has 16 residues. With 6 bases clipped from V and 1 base from J, the junction kept 9 bases outside the gene matches. In nucleotides, the CDR3 is TGCAGTGCCAGGGCCCCGGGACAGGGGAACACCGGGGAGCTGTTTTTT. This gives the protein CSARAPGQGNTGELFF.